These T cell receptor beta chains were read from a single sample in a study of OX40 agonist ivuxolimab in advanced cancers. Measured with immunoSEQ multiplex PCR; TCRdb has only the in-frame clones, and not every one. The data show roughly 28,000 clones, more than 85% seen once. The sample here was CD4+ or CD8+ T cells sorted from blood, taken in a trial of the OX40 agonist ivuxolimab. All receptors derive from an adult with an advanced solid tumor such as melanoma, head and neck, liver or kidney cancer. The CDR3 runs from the conserved cysteine through the conserved F or W.

>TRBV10-1|TRBJ2-7
CASSEPAGEQYF
>TRBV10-1|TRBJ2-7
CASAPGPTYEQYF
>TRBV10-3|TRBJ2-3
CAISTSGRSTDTQYF
>TRBV6-5|TRBJ2-5
CASTYSRGETQYF
>TRBV27|TRBJ2-1
CASSPLAGPLGQFF
>TRBV5-1|TRBJ2-7
CASRVGYEQYF
>TRBV5-6|TRBJ1-5
CASSSWVTGVVGAQHF
>TRBV10-3|TRBJ1-1
CAISESPGQGFDFF
>TRBV7-8|TRBJ2-3
CASSGTSGSFTDTQYF
>TRBV11-2|TRBJ2-4
CASSFGRGVAKNIQYF
>TRBV7-2|TRBJ2-7
CASSLRVRTASYEQYF
>TRBV7-9|TRBJ2-3
CASSLGARGSQYF
>TRBV5-4|TRBJ1-2
CASSRDSDSYGYTF
>TRBV7-9|TRBJ1-1
CASSLGRMNTEAFF
>TRBV7-9|TRBJ2-1
CASSLGTAGVLRNEQFF
>TRBV27|TRBJ1-2
CASSGLSGGGGYTF
>TRBV28|TRBJ2-3
CASSLYYTDTQYF
>TRBV19|TRBJ2-6
CAGGTGDSGANVLTF
>TRBV28|TRBJ1-1
CASSLLSDGPTEAFF
>TRBV27|TRBJ2-3
CASSFVRGSGTDTQYF
>TRBV13|TRBJ1-2
CASSLGLVGGNYGYTF
>TRBV7-9|-
CASSQPGTGAYEQYF
>TRBV16|TRBJ2-7
CASSQSIGGGSYEQYF
>TRBV27|TRBJ2-7
CASSGLADEQYF
>TRBV6-4|TRBJ2-5
CASSPLAGGLETQYF
>TRBV19|TRBJ1-1
CASSPLHSGSTEAFF
>TRBV7-8|TRBJ1-1
CASSLAEAFF
>TRBV4-3|TRBJ2-7
CASSQDHGTAYEQYF
>TRBV19|TRBJ2-1
CAVAQGWYNEQFF
>TRBV5-6|TRBJ1-1
CASSLTGSEAFF
>TRBV7-9|TRBJ2-1
CASSLGGRAAMDEQFF
>TRBV7-2|TRBJ1-5
CASSSHREPAPAF
>TRBV30|TRBJ1-2
CAWSVGVHYGYTF
>TRBV15|TRBJ1-1
CATSRGGEGRGRGAEAFF
>TRBV28|TRBJ2-1
CASSLELAPNEQFF
>TRBV30|TRBJ2-2
CAWSVYTGELFF
>TRBV6-5|TRBJ2-7
CASSLGQGPWEQYF
>TRBV13|TRBJ2-5
CASGARGGGETQYF
>TRBV11-1|TRBJ1-1
CASSFSGPDTEAFF
>TRBV19|TRBJ2-6
CASKSGANVLTF
>TRBV12-1|TRBJ2-2
CASSFPGTNTGELFF
>TRBV7-9|TRBJ1-4
CASSPTKYGLKSTNEKLFF
>TRBV7-9|TRBJ2-3
CASSLGFGGNTDTQYF